These 21 T cell receptor beta chains were sequenced from one sample in a study of blood T cells in healthy people across ages. Then a second PCR, running about 7 to 11 cycles, was carried out with a sample-barcoded 5' primer and a J-beta primer mix. MiXCR was run by TCRdb on the 5' RACE reads, yielding one entry per CDR3 protein. The table has more than 650,000 distinct CDR3 sequences, about 20% seen once. The sample taken for sequencing was blood. These receptor sequences come from a man between 70 and 80 years old in good health.

DNA of the CDR3: TGTGCCAGCAGTTCAGGGGTAAATGGCTACACCTTC. It specifies CASSSGVNGYTF. This rearrangement joins TRBV12-3 or TRBV12-4 to TRBJ1-2; D possibly corresponds to TRBD1 (6 bases). The V and J ends lost 4 bases and 6 bases respectively, with 9 bases between them. CDR3 length: 12 residues.

On this clonotype itself: Without the conserved terminal phenylalanine or tryptophan, this CDR3 likely stems from a read error. V gene TRBV28 combines with J gene TRBJ2-1, with D possibly TRBD1 on 6 matching bases. The germline V gene encodes CDR1 MDHEN and CDR2 SYDVKM. The CDR3 totals 14 residues. V was cut by 2 bases and J by 7 bases, with 12 bases left in between. The CDR3 DNA is TGTGCCAGCAGTTTACCACAGGGTCGGAATGAGCAGTTCCTC. This translates into CASSLPQGRNEQFL.

The chain employs TRBV5-6 and TRBJ2-2; D remains ambiguous. The CDR3 is 16 amino acids. Germline lookup yields CDR1 SGHDT and CDR2 YYEEEE. V gave up 0 bases and J gave up 0 bases, with 9 bases separating them. The CDR3 region is CASSLGPNANTGELFF. The CDR3 DNA follows: TGTGCCAGCAGCTTGGGACCCAACGCGAACACCGGGGAGCTGTTTTTT.

Remarks on this clonotype: A single base separates this from a much larger clone, so it may be a read error. This chain connects TRBV7-9 to TRBJ2-7, with D tentatively TRBD2 (5 bases). The CDR3 contains 12 residues. Germline CDR1 reads SEHNR; CDR2 reads FQNEAQ (reference sequence). CDR3 region: CASSLSGGELYF. The CDR3, as DNA: TGTGCCAGCAGCTTATCCGGAGGCGAGCTGTACTTC. Filled out from reference TRBV7-9 and TRBJ2-7, the complete variable domain reads DTGVSQNPRHKITKRGQNVTFRCDPISEHNRLYWYRQTLGQGPEFLTYFQNEAQLEKSRLLSDRFSAERPKGSFSTLEIQRTEQGDSAMYLCASSLSGGELYFGPGTRLTVT.

This clonotype showed up just a few times. At one end the junction does not follow the germline gene, possibly because of a read error. The chain is built from TRBV6-1 and TRBJ1-1, with 8 bases identical to TRBD1. Germline V gives CDR1 MNHNS, CDR2 SASEGT. This CDR3 spans 13 amino acids. The CDR3 loop reads CAGSMTGDTEAFF. As DNA, the CDR3 is TGTGCCGGCAGTATGACAGGGGACACTGAAGCTTTCTTT.

The genes are TRBV28 and TRBJ2-3; D remains unclear. CDR1 MDHEN and CDR2 SYDVKM come from the germline V gene. The CDR3 contains 14 residues. Trimming left V 8 bases short and J 1 base short, with 13 bases between. DNA of the CDR3: TGTGCCAGCCGCGTAGGGTGGCGCACAGATACGCAGTATTTT. It is translated as CASRVGWRTDTQYF.

This chain links TRBV20-1 with TRBJ2-7; D not resolved. Trimming removed 1 base at V and 5 bases at J, with 12 bases between. The CDR3 is 13 residues long. Germline V gene lookup returns CDR1 DFQATT and CDR2 SNEGSKA (reference sequence). CDR3 sequence reads: CSARAPAFHEQYF. In DNA, the CDR3 is TGCAGTGCTAGAGCCCCCGCCTTCCACGAGCAGTACTTC.

This clonotype was observed a handful of times. The chain combines TRBV15 with TRBJ2-5; no reliable D call. The closer fit of TRBJ2-7 to the DNA end suggests the J call may be wrong. CDR3 length equals 13 residues. From germline, CDR1 is LNHNV and CDR2 YYDKDF (reference sequence). CDR3 protein: CATSRDIAYEQYV. For the CDR3, the DNA is TGTGCCACCAGCAGAGATATCGCCTACGAGCAGTACGTC.

This chain links TRBV20-1 with TRBJ1-2, with D perhaps TRBD1 (5 bases). Germline V lookup: CDR1 DFQATT, CDR2 SNEGSKA (reference sequence). Trimming removed 6 bases from V and 5 bases from J, with 19 bases in between. This CDR3 spans 14 amino acids. DNA of the CDR3: TGCAGTGCACAGGCGTCGGGACGGCTATATGGCTACACCTTC. It yields the protein CSAQASGRLYGYTF.

The chain recombines TRBV7-2 with TRBJ2-3; TRBD2 is a possible D gene (6 bases). Trimming cost V 1 base and J 2 bases, with 16 bases left between them. Germline-derived CDR1 and CDR2 are SGHTA and FQGNSA. CDR3 length equals 17 residues. CDR3 region: CASSLVGAGSFTDTQYF. CDR3 DNA: TGTGCCAGCAGCTTAGTGGGAGCGGGTAGCTTCACAGATACGCAGTATTTT.

V and J are TRBV12-3 or TRBV12-4 and TRBJ1-2; D uncertain. Trimming removed 3 bases from V and 8 bases from J, with 13 bases in between. There are 13 residues in the CDR3. CDR3 DNA: TGTGCCAGCAGTTTCAACGGGGTGCGCGGCTACACCTTC. Amino acids: CASSFNGVRGYTF.

The chain carries TRBV5-6 and TRBJ2-5, with 10 nucleotides matching TRBD2. The DNA end favors TRBJ2-1, so the J call may be wrong. This CDR3 has 17 residues. Germline lookup yields CDR1 SGHDT and CDR2 YYEEEE. The CDR3 DNA reads as TGTGCCAGCAGTAATGCAGGGTCCTGGACTAGCGGCGATGAGCAGTTCTTC. This gives the protein CASSNAGSWTSGDEQFF.

V usage is TRBV6-6 and J usage is TRBJ2-7, with D tentatively TRBD2 (5 bases). Trimming shortened V by 2 bases and J by 2 bases, and 7 bases separated the two germline ends. Germline assignment: CDR1 MNHNY and CDR2 SVGAGI (reference sequence). CDR3 length: 13 residues. CDR3 region: CASSYEGTYEQYF. The CDR3 DNA reads as TGTGCCAGCAGTTACGAGGGCACCTACGAGCAGTACTTC.

V is TRBV7-9 and J is TRBJ1-1; D may be TRBD1 (6 bases). This CDR3 contains 16 residues. Germline loops: CDR1 SEHNR, CDR2 FQNEAQ (reference sequence). V was trimmed by 5 bases and J by 4 bases, leaving 20 bases between them. The CDR3 region has the DNA TGTGCCAGCAGCCTCCGACAGGCCGGCGGAGGCACTGAAGCTTTCTTT. Translated: CASSLRQAGGGTEAFF.

This clonotype was observed a handful of times. The chain has TRBV19 and TRBJ1-2, with 9 positions matching TRBD1. Unmatched junction bases numbered 12, after V lost 4 bases and J lost 6 bases. The CDR3 runs to 16 residues. Per germline, CDR1 LNHDA and CDR2 SQIVND (reference sequence). In DNA form, the CDR3 reads TGTGCCAGTAGTACGGGGTACCGGGACAGGGTACATGGCTACACCTTC. Translation: CASSTGYRDRVHGYTF.

This clonotype was seen more than once but under ten times. The chain combines TRBV5-6 with TRBJ1-6; 10 bases map to TRBD1. CDR1 and CDR2 from the germline V gene are SGHDT and YYEEEE. V was pared by 4 bases and J by 2 bases, with 6 bases of the junction left unmatched. The CDR3 extends over 17 amino acids. CDR3 coding DNA: TGTGCCAGCAGCCCTGGGACAGGGGACGCCTATAATTCACCCCTCCACTTT. The encoded protein is CASSPGTGDAYNSPLHF.

V and J are TRBV2 and TRBJ2-3; D not resolved. V gave up 6 bases and J gave up 0 bases, with 13 bases separating them. Germline-derived CDR1 and CDR2 are SNHLY and FYNNEI. This CDR3 has 15 amino acids. The CDR3 spells CASRRTDLSTDTQYF. The CDR3, as DNA: TGTGCCAGCAGGAGGACGGATCTCAGCACAGATACGCAGTATTTT.

This clonotype was counted between two and nine times. This chain joins TRBV20-1 and TRBJ2-1; D tentatively fits TRBD1 or TRBD2 (6 bases each). The germline CDR1 and CDR2 sequences are DFQATT and SNEGSKA (reference sequence). CDR3 length: 15 residues. Trimming shortened V by 2 bases and J by 4 bases, and 15 bases separated the two germline ends. The DNA of the CDR3 is TGCAGTGCTAGAAAATTCGGGGGCTTTTACAATGAGCAGTTCTTC. It encodes CSARKFGGFYNEQFF.

The CDR3 spells CASSREEGTIQNIQYF. The CDR3 DNA sequence: TGCGCCAGCAGCCGGGAAGAAGGGACAATCCAAAACATTCAGTACTTC. V usage is TRBV4-1 and J usage is TRBJ2-4; possible D gene TRBD1, 6 bases. Germline V gives CDR1 MGHRA, CDR2 YSYEKL. This CDR3 is 16 amino acids long. Between the trimmed V and J ends, which lost 4 bases and 5 bases, there was a span of 18 bases.

This chain links TRBV6-4 with TRBJ1-1; 7 bases line up with TRBD1. After removal of 6 bases from V and 1 base from J, the junction contained 8 bases not matched to a gene. This CDR3 spans 15 amino acids. The germline CDR1 and CDR2 sequences are MRHNA and SNTAGT. The CDR3 region has the DNA TGTGCCAGCAGACCCCAGGGACAGACGAACACTGAAGCTTTCTTT. Its translation: CASRPQGQTNTEAFF.

This chain links TRBV20-1 with TRBJ2-1; 10 bases fit TRBD2. This CDR3 has 14 amino acids. With 2 bases clipped from V and 9 bases from J, the junction kept 7 bases outside the gene matches. The V gene's germline CDR1 is DFQATT and CDR2 SNEGSKA (reference sequence). The CDR3 region is CSARSGTSVGEQFF. The CDR3 DNA follows: TGCAGTGCTAGATCCGGGACTAGCGTAGGTGAGCAGTTCTTC.